Each of the 7 T cell receptor beta chains below was sequenced from the same sample in a study of blood T cell repertoires in COVID-19 (dated by TCRdb to 2019 to 2021). The protocol used for the library was the immunoSEQ multiplex PCR assay. TCRdb stores this immuneACCESS table with in-frame sequences only. Part of the clones is absent; in the studies checked, under half of the shortfall reflects unresolved V genes, and no reason is known for the rest. This sample is represented by about 100,000 clones; approximately 86% of them were singletons. About 5% of the sample is held by the ten biggest clonotypes. Sequences were obtained from peripheral blood. These receptors came from a human donor in a cohort sampled during active COVID-19.

With regard to this clone: The identical CDR3 is also encoded by other nucleotide sequences in the sample. CDR3 DNA sequence: TGTGCCAGCAGTCCATCCACCGGGGAGCTGTTTTTT. This translates into CASSPSTGELFF. V usage is TRBV28 and J usage is TRBJ2-2; D remains ambiguous. Trimming took 5 bases from V and 4 from J, leaving 5 bases between them. The V gene's germline CDR1 is MDHEN and CDR2 SYDVKM. The CDR3 is made up of 12 amino acids.

The chain has TRBV28 and TRBJ1-1; D uncertain. Trimming took 8 bases from V and 0 from J, leaving 10 bases between them. The germline CDR1 and CDR2 sequences are MDHEN and SYDVKM. The CDR3 totals 13 residues. CDR3 sequence reads: CASCIAMNTEAFF. In DNA form, the CDR3 reads TGTGCCAGCTGTATAGCCATGAACACTGAAGCTTTCTTT. Full variable domain (remainder filled in from reference TRBV28 and TRBJ1-1): DVKVTQSSRYLVKRTGEKVFLECVQDMDHENMFWYRQDPGLGLRLIYFSYDVKMKEKGDIPEGYSVSREKKERFSLILESASTNQTSMYLCASCIAMNTEAFFGQGTRLTVV.

The chain recombines TRBV5-1 with TRBJ2-2, with 11 bases that match TRBD2. The CDR3 is made up of 15 amino acids. Germline V gives CDR1 SGHRS, CDR2 YFSETQ. The junction had 2 bases not matched to a gene; V was cut back by 4 bases and J by 3 bases. The CDR3 sequence: CASSPLAGDTGELFF. The CDR3 region has the DNA TGCGCCAGCAGCCCACTAGCGGGAGACACCGGGGAGCTGTTTTTT.

This rearrangement joins TRBV7-9 to TRBJ2-7; a possible D gene is TRBD1 (6 bases). The CDR3 is 14 residues long. Trimming removed 2 bases at V and 3 bases at J, with 11 bases between. Germline V gene lookup returns CDR1 SEHNR and CDR2 FQNEAQ (reference sequence). In DNA, the CDR3 is TGTGCCAGCAGCTTACAGGGGCGCTTCTACGAGCAGTACTTC. This translates into CASSLQGRFYEQYF. Filled out from reference TRBV7-9 and TRBJ2-7, the complete variable domain reads DTGVSQNPRHKITKRGQNVTFRCDPISEHNRLYWYRQTLGQGPEFLTYFQNEAQLEKSRLLSDRFSAERPKGSFSTLEIQRTEQGDSAMYLCASSLQGRFYEQYFGPGTRLTVT.

The J gene is TRBJ1-3, the V gene TRBV6-6; 7 positions match TRBD1. V gave up 6 bases and J gave up 0 bases; unmatched junction bases: 5. The CDR3 covers 15 residues. Germline V gives CDR1 MNHNY, CDR2 SVGAGI (reference sequence). DNA of the CDR3: TGTGCCAGCAGCCGACAGGGTTCCTCTGGAAACACCATATATTTT. Protein product: CASSRQGSSGNTIYF.

V and J are TRBV28 and TRBJ2-7; 7 bases are a match to TRBD1. The CDR3 totals 13 residues. V shed 6 bases and J 4 bases; nucleotides not matched to a gene: 6. Germline CDR1 MDHEN, CDR2 SYDVKM. This CDR3 is CASRSGTVYEQYF. For the CDR3, the DNA is TGTGCCAGCAGGTCCGGGACAGTGTACGAGCAGTACTTC.

V and J are TRBV9 and TRBJ2-2; 11 nucleotides agree with TRBD2. The ends lost 5 bases at V and 2 bases at J; junction bases unmatched: 5. The CDR3 is 16 residues long. CDR1 SGDLS and CDR2 YYNGEE come from the germline V gene. The CDR3, as DNA: TGTGCCAGCAGTCAGACTAGCGGGACCAACACCGGGGAGCTGTTTTTT. Residues: CASSQTSGTNTGELFF.